Each of the 20 T cell receptor beta chains below was sequenced from the same sample in a study of monozygotic twins with inflammatory bowel disease. TCRdb reanalyzed the 5' RACE reads, giving one entry per CDR3 protein sequence and no DNA. This table lists 150,000 to 200,000 distinct CDR3 sequences. Sequenced input: blood. The receptor set was obtained from a human donor with ulcerative colitis or Crohn's disease, or a healthy co-twin of an affected twin (not recorded which).

This sequence joins TRBV7-3 and TRBJ2-7; TCRdb selects TRBD1, and the lack of DNA leaves this call unchecked. Germline CDR1 reads SGHTA; CDR2 reads FQGTGA. The CDR3 runs 16 residues. CDR3 in amino acids: CASSLHRTGTQGEQYF.

The chain couples TRBV3-1 to TRBJ1-2; TCRdb outputs TRBD1, but without DNA this stays unchecked. Germline loops: CDR1 LGHDT, CDR2 YNNKEL (reference sequence). The CDR3 runs 18 residues. This chain's CDR3 is CASSQDLGGHELDYGYTF.

CDR3: CAWSPGVYGYTF. The rearrangement joins TRBV30 to TRBJ1-2; lacking DNA, the TRBD1 call made by TCRdb goes unchecked. This CDR3 region has 12 residues. The germline V gene encodes CDR1 GTSNPN and CDR2 SVGIG (reference sequence).

V usage is TRBV10-3 and J usage is TRBJ2-7; TCRdb designates TRBD2, a call that cannot be tested without DNA. Germline loops: CDR1 ENHRY, CDR2 SYGVKD. The CDR3 is made up of 15 amino acids. The CDR3 protein is CAISEAWTSGYEQYF.

The V gene is TRBV12-3 or TRBV12-4, the J gene TRBJ1-2; with no DNA, the TCRdb D assignment of TRBD1 cannot be verified. CDR3 length equals 12 residues. CDR3 residues: CASSPGGGGYTF.

The chain recombines TRBV5-1 with TRBJ2-2. CDR1 is SGHRS, CDR2 YFSETQ, per germline. This CDR3 region has 16 residues. The CDR3 sequence: CASSSKDTTNTGELFF.

The chain has TRBV5-1 and TRBJ2-4; TCRdb picks TRBD1, but there is no DNA to check that call. The CDR3 runs 16 residues. Germline V lookup: CDR1 SGHRS, CDR2 YFSETQ. CDR3 residues: CASSLTGLSAKNIQYF.

The V call is TRBV19, the J call TRBJ2-1; TCRdb gives TRBD2 as the D gene, but with no DNA this cannot be confirmed. Germline loops: CDR1 LNHDA, CDR2 SQIVND (reference sequence). The CDR3 runs 14 residues. The CDR3 sequence is CATAGLAGANEQFF.

The chain combines TRBV11-3 with TRBJ2-1; TCRdb names TRBD2, which stays unverified in the absence of DNA. CDR1 SGHNT and CDR2 YENEEA come from the germline V gene. The CDR3 is 19 residues long. The CDR3: CASSLDPPSGRVRGNEQFF. Combining the CDR3 with reference TRBV11-3 and TRBJ2-1 gives the whole variable domain EAGVVQSPRYKIIEKKQPVAFWCNPISGHNTLYWYLQNLGQGPELLIRYENEEAVDDSQLPKDRFSAERLKGVDSTLKIQPAELGDSAVYLCASSLDPPSGRVRGNEQFFGPGTRLTVL.

This chain links TRBV11-2 with TRBJ2-2; TCRdb indicates TRBD2, and absent DNA this call remains unverified. The CDR3 runs 15 residues. Germline-derived CDR1 and CDR2 are SGHAT and FQNNGV. CDR3 sequence: CASRWTSGYTGELFF.

V gene TRBV18 combines with J gene TRBJ2-7; the TCRdb call, TRBD2, lacks DNA for checking. CDR1 and CDR2 (germline): KGHSH, LQKENI. The CDR3 has 15 amino acids. CDR3 amino acids: CASSPSSGRSYEQYF.

The chain employs TRBV5-1 and TRBJ2-7; the TRBD2 assignment by TCRdb is unverifiable without DNA. CDR3 length: 12 residues. CDR1 and CDR2 from the germline V gene are SGHRS and YFSETQ. The CDR3 protein is CASSLGGLEQYF.

This sequence joins TRBV19 and TRBJ1-1; TCRdb selects TRBD1, and the lack of DNA leaves this call unchecked. Germline V gene sequence: CDR1 LNHDA, CDR2 SQIVND (reference sequence). This CDR3 is 15 amino acids long. CDR3 sequence: CASSIPQHGNTEAFF.

V and J are TRBV7-9 and TRBJ2-5; TCRdb calls TRBD1, which cannot be checked without DNA. This CDR3 is built from 16 residues. Germline V lookup: CDR1 SEHNR, CDR2 FQNEAQ (reference sequence). This chain's CDR3 is CASSLGDRGIQETQYF.

The gene calls are TRBV24-1 and TRBJ2-1; TCRdb outputs TRBD1, but without DNA this stays unchecked. This CDR3 is built from 16 residues. Germline V gene sequence: CDR1 KGHDR, CDR2 SFDVKD. This chain's CDR3 is CATSEMRQGAYNEQFF.

V gene TRBV5-5 combines with J gene TRBJ2-7. The germline CDR1 and CDR2 sequences are SGHKS and YYEKEE (reference sequence). The CDR3 loop spans 16 amino acids. The CDR3 region is CASSLDQARSSYEQYF.

V is TRBV7-3 and J is TRBJ2-1; there is no DNA to check the TCRdb D call of TRBD2. From germline, CDR1 is SGHTA and CDR2 FQGTGA. This CDR3 is built from 15 residues. CDR3 region: CASSLLAGGRNEQFF.

The CDR3 region is CASSPRALHEQYF. This rearrangement joins TRBV28 to TRBJ2-7. Germline V gene sequence: CDR1 MDHEN, CDR2 SYDVKM. The CDR3 runs to 13 residues.

The CDR3 is CASNFEGPRGRGGYTF. V is TRBV12-3 or TRBV12-4 and J is TRBJ1-2; lacking DNA, the TRBD1 call made by TCRdb goes unchecked. The CDR3 has 16 amino acids.

This chain joins TRBV7-2 and TRBJ2-7. The CDR3 spans 13 residues. CDR1 SGHTA and CDR2 FQGNSA come from the germline V gene. The CDR3 here is CASSLPSSYEQYF.